A selection of T cell receptor beta chains follows, all from one sample in a study of blood T cell repertoires in COVID-19. Profiled with immunoSEQ multiplex PCR; TCRdb holds only in-frame clones, not every one. The table lists some 120,000 clones, approximately 85% of them singletons. Sequencing was performed on peripheral blood. All receptors come from a human donor in a cohort sampled during active COVID-19. Each CDR3 is given with its conserved first and last residue. Only part of the rows carry a size: once, few, many, or a class if the clone is expanded.

j_call | v_call | clone_size | cdr3_aa
TRBJ2-2 | TRBV30 | NA | CAWSRQGGTGELFF
TRBJ2-2 | TRBV14 | NA | CASSQISPGELFF
TRBJ1-1 | TRBV7-3 | NA | CARALFWGSLAFF
TRBJ1-5 | TRBV19 | NA | CASSTGTVGQPQHF
TRBJ2-3 | TRBV4-1 | few | CASSLKRASGLVNTQYF
TRBJ1-5 | TRBV19 | NA | CASSIGRLSNQPQHF
TRBJ1-1 | TRBV7-6 | NA | CASSLDRSGTEAFF
TRBJ2-5 | TRBV7-9 | few | CASSLAAAETQYF
TRBJ2-2 | TRBV6-5 | NA | CASSYSVEFNTGELFF
TRBJ1-2 | TRBV18 | once | CASSPPGGVYGYTF
TRBJ2-5 | TRBV4-3 | NA | CASSGTRRETQYF
TRBJ2-1 | TRBV5-4 | NA | CASSPGTSGQVEQFF